What follows are 16 T cell receptor beta chains derived from one specimen sequenced in a study of OX40 agonist ivuxolimab in advanced cancers. The library was built by means of the immunoSEQ multiplex PCR assay. This immuneACCESS table, as held by TCRdb, lists in-frame sequences with V and J called but not all clones. Of the missing ones, under half trace to an unresolved V gene in checked studies; the others have no known cause. This sample lists about 50,000 clones; about 90% were detected once. Around 1.1% of the sample is taken by the ten largest. The sequencing used CD4+ or CD8+ T cells sorted from blood, collected in a trial of the OX40 agonist ivuxolimab. Receptors were obtained from an adult with an advanced solid tumor such as melanoma, head and neck, liver or kidney cancer.

This chain uses TRBV6-4 with TRBJ2-3; 15 nucleotides agree with TRBD2. In germline, CDR1 is MRHNA, CDR2 SNTAGT. The junction had 19 bases not matched to a gene; V was cut back by 2 bases and J by 4 bases. The CDR3 is 22 residues long. CDR3: CASSDPPPGLAGGPREADTQYF. DNA of the CDR3: TGTGCCAGCAGTGACCCTCCTCCCGGACTAGCGGGAGGGCCCCGGGAGGCAGATACGCAGTATTTT.

On this clone: One junction end does not reproduce the germline sequence, and a read error may be involved. The chain recombines TRBV18 with TRBJ1-5, with 8 bases matching TRBD1. Germline V lookup: CDR1 KGHSH, CDR2 LQKENI. The CDR3 consists of 16 residues. The CDR3 DNA reads as TGTGCCAGCTCATCACCCCTTGGACAGGGCGGCCAGCCCCAGCATTTT. It specifies CASSSPLGQGGQPQHF.

The chain is built from TRBV30 and TRBJ2-2; tentative D call: TRBD1 (6 bases). Germline lookup yields CDR1 GTSNPN and CDR2 SVGIG (reference sequence). With 5 bases removed from V and 0 bases from J, the gap between germline ends came to 10 bases. This CDR3 is built from 14 residues. The CDR3 region is CAWSQGPNTGELFF. The CDR3 DNA sequence: TGTGCCTGGTCACAGGGCCCGAACACCGGGGAGCTGTTTTTT.

Note on this clone: The same CDR3 is also encoded by other DNA sequences in this sample. The rearrangement uses TRBV18 and TRBJ2-1; D ambiguous. Trimming left V 0 bases short and J 4 bases short, with 10 bases between. The germline V gene encodes CDR1 KGHSH and CDR2 LQKENI. The CDR3 extends over 15 amino acids. DNA for the CDR3: TGTGCCAGCTCACCACCGAGTGGAGCGTACAATGAGCAGTTCTTC. Translation: CASSPPSGAYNEQFF.

The chain carries TRBV28 and TRBJ2-3, with 7 nucleotides matching TRBD2. CDR1 is MDHEN, CDR2 SYDVKM, per germline. V trimming: 5 bases; J trimming: 3 bases; junction bases outside the gene matches: 11. CDR3 length: 16 residues. The CDR3 DNA reads as TGTGCCAGCAGTCCACAACTTGCGGGGGTTACAGATACGCAGTATTTT. This codes for CASSPQLAGVTDTQYF. Complete variable domain (other parts from reference TRBV28 and TRBJ2-3): DVKVTQSSRYLVKRTGEKVFLECVQDMDHENMFWYRQDPGLGLRLIYFSYDVKMKEKGDIPEGYSVSREKKERFSLILESASTNQTSMYLCASSPQLAGVTDTQYFGPGTRLTVL.

A single count supports this clone. The chain couples TRBV5-1 to TRBJ2-6; the D gene is possibly TRBD1 (5 bases). The length of the CDR3 is 15 residues. Trimming shortened V by 5 bases and J by 0 bases, and 9 bases separated the two germline ends. The germline CDR1 and CDR2 sequences are SGHRS and YFSETQ. CDR3 residues: CASRDTNSGANVLTF. The DNA for the CDR3 is TGCGCCAGCAGGGACACAAACTCTGGGGCCAACGTCCTGACTTTC.

This chain links TRBV7-9 with TRBJ1-5; TRBD1 is a possible D gene (6 bases). The ends were cut back, 1 base at V and 5 bases at J, with 15 bases in the middle. Germline values: CDR1 SEHNR, CDR2 FQNEAQ (reference sequence). This CDR3 has 16 residues. CDR3 nucleotides: TGTGCCAGCAGCTTAGGGTCTGGACAGAGCGATCAGCCCCAGCATTTT. It yields the protein CASSLGSGQSDQPQHF.

This rearrangement joins TRBV28 to TRBJ2-7, with no clear D. V lost 2 bases, J lost 6 bases, and 20 bases lay in between. CDR3 length equals 16 residues. Germline V gene sequence: CDR1 MDHEN, CDR2 SYDVKM. The CDR3 here is CASSLGGGQRKREQYF. CDR3 DNA sequence: TGTGCCAGCAGTTTAGGTGGTGGTCAGAGAAAGCGCGAGCAGTACTTC.

The chain employs TRBV2 and TRBJ1-1; 7 bases agree with TRBD1. The CDR3 is 12 amino acids. V was pared by 6 bases and J by 8 bases, with 6 bases of the junction left unmatched. Per the germline V gene, CDR1 is SNHLY and CDR2 is FYNNEI. The DNA for the CDR3 is TGTGCCAGCAGCAAGGACAGGAGCGAAGCTTTCTTT. It is translated as CASSKDRSEAFF.

The chain joins TRBV11-2 to TRBJ1-5, with unresolved D. CDR3 length equals 14 residues. Germline V gives CDR1 SGHAT, CDR2 FQNNGV. V lost 3 bases, J lost 1 base, and 7 bases lay in between. The CDR3 loop is CASSFRLSNQPQHF. CDR3 coding DNA: TGTGCCAGCAGCTTCAGATTGAGCAATCAGCCCCAGCATTTT.

CDR3 coding DNA: TGTGCCAGCAGTGAATGGGGCCTAGCGGGAGTTAGCGAGCAGTACTTC. Translated: CASSEWGLAGVSEQYF. V is TRBV25-1 and J is TRBJ2-7; 10 nucleotides align to TRBD2. CDR3 length: 16 amino acids. CDR1 and CDR2 (germline): MGHDK, SYGVNS. J was trimmed by 6 bases and V by 1 base; bases with no gene match: 9.

The chain recombines TRBV6-1 with TRBJ2-7; 11 bases align to TRBD1. CDR3 length: 14 amino acids. Trimming at V came to 11 bases and at J to 3 bases, leaving 9 bases not matched to a gene. Germline loops: CDR1 MNHNS, CDR2 SASEGT. Written as DNA, the CDR3 is TGTGCCGCCCATTTGGGGACAGGGGGCTACGAGCAGTACTTC. It yields the protein CAAHLGTGGYEQYF.

This rearrangement joins TRBV5-1 to TRBJ2-1; D not certain. The CDR3 has 13 amino acids. CDR1 SGHRS and CDR2 YFSETQ come from the germline V gene. V was pared by 0 bases and J by 6 bases, with 7 bases between. CDR3 DNA sequence: TGCGCCAGCAGCTTGGAAGGCCGCAATGAGCAGTTCTTC. Protein: CASSLEGRNEQFF.

V usage is TRBV27 and J usage is TRBJ1-2; 7 nucleotides match TRBD1. V lost 6 bases and J lost 2; bases outside the gene matches: 9. CDR1 and CDR2 (germline): MNHEY, SMNVEV (reference sequence). CDR3 length equals 15 residues. CDR3 bases: TGTGCCAGCAGACAACAGGGGCCTCCCAACTATGGCTACACCTTC. Protein product: CASRQQGPPNYGYTF.

The count of this clone is one. The rearrangement links TRBV28 to TRBJ1-1, with D maybe TRBD1 (6 bases). Deletions cut 5 bases from V and 6 bases from J, with 13 bases between. CDR1 is MDHEN and CDR2 is SYDVKM in the germline V gene. This CDR3 has 13 residues. DNA for the CDR3: TGTGCCAGCAGTCGGACGGACAGATCTGAAGCTTTCTTT. Amino acids: CASSRTDRSEAFF.

The chain uses TRBV2 and TRBJ2-1; 9 bases map to TRBD1. Germline-derived CDR1 and CDR2 are SNHLY and FYNNEI. CDR3 length: 13 amino acids. In nucleotides, the CDR3 is TGTGCGACCACAGGGGGCGCTTACAATGAGCAGTTCTTC. This translates into CATTGGAYNEQFF.